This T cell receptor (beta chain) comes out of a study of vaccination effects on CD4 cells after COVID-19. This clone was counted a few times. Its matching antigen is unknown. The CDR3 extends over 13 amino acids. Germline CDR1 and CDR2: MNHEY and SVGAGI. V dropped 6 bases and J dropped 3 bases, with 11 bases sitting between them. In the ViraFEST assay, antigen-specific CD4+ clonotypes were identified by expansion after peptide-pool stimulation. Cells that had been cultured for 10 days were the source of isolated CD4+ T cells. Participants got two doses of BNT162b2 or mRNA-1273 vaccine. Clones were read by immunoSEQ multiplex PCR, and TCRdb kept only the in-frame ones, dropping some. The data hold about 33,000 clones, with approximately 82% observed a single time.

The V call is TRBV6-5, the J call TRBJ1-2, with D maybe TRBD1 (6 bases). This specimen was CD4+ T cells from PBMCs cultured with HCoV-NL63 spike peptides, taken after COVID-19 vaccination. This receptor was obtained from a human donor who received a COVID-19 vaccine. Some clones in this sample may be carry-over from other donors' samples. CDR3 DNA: TGTGCCAGCAGACAGGGAACATACTATGGCTACACCTTC. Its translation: CASRQGTYYGYTF.